Listed below are T cell receptor beta chains from one sample, sequenced in a study of cytomegalovirus exposure and HLA in healthy donors. TCRdb keeps only in-frame clones here, not all; method: immunoSEQ multiplex PCR. The table has 250,000 to 350,000 clones, 86% seen once. The sequenced material came from PBMCs. All receptors derive from a woman aged 18-30 years in good health and CMV-seronegative. Each CDR3 is given with its conserved first and last residue. Each record gives: CDR3 DNA, CDR3 protein, clone size, D gene, V gene, J gene. A D gene is named only where the DNA matches it firmly. Clone size appears in some rows only: once, few, many, or a class for an expanded clone.

TGTGCCAGCAGCTTAACAGGGAGAGAGCAGTACTTC,CASSLTGREQYF,.,.,TRBV5-4,TRBJ2-7
TGCAGCGTTCATACCGGGACTAGCGGCATAAATACGCAGTATTTT,CSVHTGTSGINTQYF,.,TRBD2,TRBV29-1,TRBJ2-3
TGTGCCAGCAGCTTAGGTCGGCAGGACAATCAGCCCCAGCATTTT,CASSLGRQDNQPQHF,once,.,TRBV7-8,TRBJ1-5
TGTGCCAGCAGCTTGGTACAGGGCGGTGAAAAACTGTTTTTT,CASSLVQGGEKLFF,.,.,TRBV5-6,TRBJ1-4
TGTGCCAGCAGCCCAGGTTCCTACAATGAGCAGTTCTTC,CASSPGSYNEQFF,once,.,TRBV7-3,TRBJ2-1
TGCAGTGCCCCGGGACTAGCGGGAGTTTATTTT,CSAPGLAGVYF,.,TRBD2,TRBV20-1,TRBJ2-3
TGTGCCTGGAGTGTAACTAGCGGGAGGGACGGGGATGAGCAGTTCTTC,CAWSVTSGRDGDEQFF,.,TRBD2,TRBV30,TRBJ2-1
TGCGCCAGCAGCTTGACAGGGGACCAAGAGACCCAGTACTTC,CASSLTGDQETQYF,.,TRBD1,TRBV5-1,TRBJ2-5
TGTGCCAGCTCACCAGGGGCGACGGACCCCCCCACCTTC,CASSPGATDPPTF,.,.,TRBV18,TRBJ1-2
TGTGCCAGCAGCCCGGGGAGGGCCCTAGACTATGGCTACACCTTC,CASSPGRALDYGYTF,.,.,TRBV5-4,TRBJ1-2
TGCGCCAGCAGCTTCGCTCCTAGCGGGAGCTCCTACGAGCAGTACTTC,CASSFAPSGSSYEQYF,.,TRBD2,TRBV5-1,TRBJ2-7
TGTGCCAGCAGCGCGGGGGGGCCCTACGAGCAGTACTTC,CASSAGGPYEQYF,once,TRBD2,TRBV11-3,TRBJ2-7
TGTGCCAGCAAGGCCTCCAGGACTAGCGGGGAAGTGAGCACCGGGGAGCTGTTTTTT,CASKASRTSGEVSTGELFF,.,TRBD2,TRBV6-4,TRBJ2-2
TGCGCCAGCAGCCAAGGGAACAGGGTGGCCGGGGAGCTGTTTTTT,CASSQGNRVAGELFF,.,.,TRBV4-3,TRBJ2-2
TGTGCCAGCAGCCTAGTCAGGGGCGCGGGTGATACGCAGTATTTT,CASSLVRGAGDTQYF,.,.,TRBV7-2,TRBJ2-3
TGTGCCAGCAGGAGGCAGGGCGCGGGGGAAAAACTGTTTTTT,CASRRQGAGEKLFF,.,.,TRBV14,TRBJ1-4
TGTGCCAGCCTGAAAGACAGCCATTCCTACGAGCAGTACTTC,CASLKDSHSYEQYF,.,.,TRBV6-1,TRBJ2-7
TGCGCCAGCAGCTTGACCGGGACTAGCGGGAGTTACACAGATACGCAGTATTTT,CASSLTGTSGSYTDTQYF,.,TRBD2,TRBV5-1,TRBJ2-3
TGTGCCAGCAGGACACCTAACAGGGTCTCCGGGGAGCTGTTTTTT,CASRTPNRVSGELFF,.,.,TRBV28,TRBJ2-2
TGTGCCAGCAACTTAGGGACAGACGAAAAACTGTTTTTT,CASNLGTDEKLFF,once,TRBD1,TRBV7-9,TRBJ1-4
TGTGCCAGCAGTGAAGGACAGACAGATACGCAGTATTTT,CASSEGQTDTQYF,.,.,TRBV6-1,TRBJ2-3
TGTGCCAGCAGAAAAGCGGGGCTGACCTACAATGAGCAGTTCTTC,CASRKAGLTYNEQFF,.,TRBD2,TRBV2,TRBJ2-1
TGTGCCAGCAGCTTGAGTTTCGATCTAGGGGGGCAGTACTTC,CASSLSFDLGGQYF,.,.,TRBV5-4,TRBJ2-7
TGTGCTAGCAGCCACCTACCCGGGACTAGCGAAACCGGGGAGCTGTTTTTT,CASSHLPGTSETGELFF,.,TRBD2,TRBV7-7,TRBJ2-2
TGCGCCAGTCGACAGGAAGTCGGGATCAATCAGCCCCAGCATTTT,CASRQEVGINQPQHF,.,.,TRBV4-1,TRBJ1-5
TGCGCCAGCAGATACGGGACTAGCGGAGATCGCACAGATACGCAGTATTTT,CASRYGTSGDRTDTQYF,once,TRBD2,TRBV5-1,TRBJ2-3
TGTGCCAGCAGTTCGCCGACAGGGGGCATGAACACTGAAGCTTTCTTT,CASSSPTGGMNTEAFF,few,TRBD1,TRBV28,TRBJ1-1
TGTGCCTGGAGTGTAAGCGGGAACGCTAGGGCTTTCTTT,CAWSVSGNARAFF,many,.,TRBV30,TRBJ1-1
TGTGCCAGCAGTCGAAGCGGCGGGGAGCTGTTTTTT,CASSRSGGELFF,.,.,TRBV6-5,TRBJ2-2
TGCGCCAGCAGCTTGGGCCAGGGCGAGCAGTACTTC,CASSLGQGEQYF,.,.,TRBV5-1,TRBJ2-7
TGTGCCAGCAGCTTAGTTTTTGGACAGGGGTCCGATGAGCAGTTCTTC,CASSLVFGQGSDEQFF,.,TRBD1,TRBV13,TRBJ2-1
TGTGCCAGCAGCATTGTCGCTAGCTCCTACAATGAGCAGTTCTTC,CASSIVASSYNEQFF,once,.,TRBV21-1,TRBJ2-1
TGTGCCAGTAGTAGGGAGACTACTAACTATGGCTACACCTTC,CASSRETTNYGYTF,.,.,TRBV19,TRBJ1-2
TGTGCCAGCAGTCAAGTCCCCCCCATTTTACCGGGACAGGGCCACGAGCAGTACTTC,CASSQVPPILPGQGHEQYF,.,TRBD1,TRBV9,TRBJ2-7
TGTGCCAGCAGCCCCTCGGGACTAGCGGGACCCCCTGTCGAGCAGTACTTC,CASSPSGLAGPPVEQYF,.,TRBD2,TRBV9,TRBJ2-7
TGCGCCAGCAGCTGGGACAGGGCGAACACTGAAGCTTTCTTT,CASSWDRANTEAFF,few,TRBD1,TRBV5-1,TRBJ1-1
TGCGCCAGCAGCTGGACCACGGGACTAGCGGGAGTTCCAGACAATGAGCAGTTCTTC,CASSWTTGLAGVPDNEQFF,.,TRBD2,TRBV5-1,TRBJ2-1
TGCGCCAGCAGCTTGGGAGGGACTGCTAACTACGAGCAGTACTTC,CASSLGGTANYEQYF,.,.,TRBV5-1,TRBJ2-7
TGTGCCAGCAGCGTAGAGGCTAGCGGGAGCAACGAGCAGTACTTC,CASSVEASGSNEQYF,.,TRBD2,TRBV9,TRBJ2-7
TGTGCCAGCAGGGGAGGAGAAAATCAGCCCCAGCATTTT,CASRGGENQPQHF,.,.,TRBV6-6,TRBJ1-5
TGTGCCAGCAGCTTAAAAGCGGACAGGGGAACGAACACTGAAGCTTTCTTT,CASSLKADRGTNTEAFF,.,TRBD1,TRBV7-3,TRBJ1-1
TGTGCCAGCAGTTTAGCAGTGAACACTGAAGCTTTCTTT,CASSLAVNTEAFF,.,.,TRBV28,TRBJ1-1
TGCGCCAGCAGCTTGGGGGGACAGGGCTACGAGCAGTACTTC,CASSLGGQGYEQYF,.,TRBD1,TRBV5-1,TRBJ2-7
TGCGCCAGCAGCTTGGGACAGGGGGCGGGCAAGGATGAAAAACTGTTTTTT,CASSLGQGAGKDEKLFF,once,TRBD1,TRBV5-1,TRBJ1-4
TGTGCCAGCAGTAAGGGACTAGCGGAAGAGACCCAGTACTTC,CASSKGLAEETQYF,few,TRBD2,TRBV6-6,TRBJ2-5
TGTGCCAGCAGCCGGGGGGGGGCCGTGGGCGGGGAGCTGTTTTTT,CASSRGGAVGGELFF,.,TRBD2,TRBV6-5,TRBJ2-2
TGTGCCAGCTCACCACTGGGACAGGGGAACGGGGAGCTGTTTTTT,CASSPLGQGNGELFF,.,TRBD1,TRBV18,TRBJ2-2
TGCGCCAGCAGCTTGGAGGCAGGGCAATATGGCTACACCTTC,CASSLEAGQYGYTF,.,.,TRBV5-1,TRBJ1-2
TGTGCCAGCAGCGCGAGGAGCGGGAGCCGAAATGAGCAGTTCTTC,CASSARSGSRNEQFF,.,TRBD2,TRBV9,TRBJ2-1
TGTGCCAGCAGCTCTCAAGAGACCCAGTACTTC,CASSSQETQYF,few,.,TRBV5-4,TRBJ2-5
TGTGCCAGCAGCTCCGGACTAGCGGGGGCGGAAGATACGCAGTATTTT,CASSSGLAGAEDTQYF,.,TRBD2,TRBV7-3,TRBJ2-3
TGTGCCAGCAGCTCTTTGGCTATGGGACAAGTAAATGAAAAACTGTTTTTT,CASSSLAMGQVNEKLFF,.,.,TRBV7-9,TRBJ1-4
TGTGCCAGCAGTTGGCTAGCGGGAGAAGTTCCCCTGTACTTC,CASSWLAGEVPLYF,.,TRBD2,TRBV6-5,TRBJ2-7
TGTGCCAGCACCCCCGGCGGGGTGGGGGTGAACACCGGGGAGCTGTTTTTT,CASTPGGVGVNTGELFF,.,.,TRBV11-1,TRBJ2-2
TGCAGCGTTGGGGGACAGGGGGTTGCTGAAGCTTTCTTT,CSVGGQGVAEAFF,.,TRBD1,TRBV29-1,TRBJ1-1